A selection of T cell receptor beta chains follows, all from one sample in a study of blood T cells in healthy people across ages. Each CDR3 protein gets one entry after TCRdb re-called the 5' RACE reads with MiXCR. The table has around 1.7 million distinct CDR3 sequences, under 30% seen once. The sample consisted of blood. The receptors shown here come from a woman in her 30s in good health. Both conserved end residues are part of each CDR3. The D gene is left open where the match is weak. Some rows have no size entry. The others give once, few or many, or a class for an expanded clone.

j_call clone_size d_call v_call cdr3_nt cdr3_aa
TRBJ2-1 few NA TRBV20-1 TGCAGTGCTCCTTCACTAGCCTACCTATACAATGAGCAGTTCTTC CSAPSLAYLYNEQFF
TRBJ1-2 NA NA TRBV4-3 TGCGCCAGCAGCCAATCACCAGGGACCTACTATGGCTACACCTTC CASSQSPGTYYGYTF
TRBJ2-3 NA TRBD2 TRBV12-3/TRBV12-4 TGTGCCAGCAGTTTACCCCAATCTAGCGGGAGTACAGATACGCAGTATTTT CASSLPQSSGSTDTQYF
TRBJ2-1 few NA TRBV6-5 TGTGCCAGCAGCGTAGAGCAACCCCCTAAGTACAATGAGCAGTTCTTC CASSVEQPPKYNEQFF
TRBJ2-1 NA NA TRBV19 TGTGCCAGTAGTGATGAGATGGACAGCTCCTACAATGAGCAGTTCTTC CASSDEMDSSYNEQFF
TRBJ2-1 NA TRBD2 TRBV4-1 TGCGCCAGCAGCCAAGCCCTTCTAGCGGGAGGCCGTAATGAGCAGTTCTTC CASSQALLAGGRNEQFF
TRBJ1-2 few NA TRBV6-1 TGTGCCAGCAGTGAAGTGGGCAGGGGAAACTATGGCTACACCTTC CASSEVGRGNYGYTF
TRBJ2-6 many NA TRBV5-1 TGCGCCAGCAGTTTCGAACTGGGAAGCTCTGGGGCCAACGTCCTGACTTTC CASSFELGSSGANVLTF
TRBJ1-2 few NA TRBV12-3/TRBV12-4 TGTGCCAGCAGTTTGCGGGGGTATGATGGCTACACCTTC CASSLRGYDGYTF
TRBJ2-3 few TRBD2 TRBV15 TGTGCCACCAGCAGAGATATAGCGGGGGGGCCCACAGATACGCAGTATTTT CATSRDIAGGPTDTQYF
TRBJ2-3 few TRBD1 TRBV12-3/TRBV12-4 TGTGCCAGCAGTGGAACCGGGACAGGGGAAACAGATACGCAGTATTTT CASSGTGTGETDTQYF
TRBJ2-7 few TRBD2 TRBV5-5 TGTGCCAGCAGCTTAGGTCTAACGGGGGGGCCTTTATCCTACAATGAGCAGTACTTC CASSLGLTGGPLSYNEQYF
TRBJ1-1 NA NA TRBV20-1 TGCAGTGCTAGAGATAGTCGAAGGGGGAACACTGAAGCTTTCTTT CSARDSRRGNTEAFF
TRBJ2-1 NA TRBD2 TRBV27 TGTGCCAGCAGTTTCGGACTAGTACGAGAGCAGTTCTTC CASSFGLVREQFF
TRBJ1-4 NA NA TRBV2 TGTGCCAGCAGTAGGGAGTTTAATGAAAAACTGTTTTTT CASSREFNEKLFF
TRBJ1-5 NA NA TRBV19 TGTGCCAGTAGTATGGGGACGGTTAGCAATCAGCCCCAGCATTTT CASSMGTVSNQPQHF
TRBJ2-7 many NA TRBV7-9 TGTGCCAGTGCAATCGGCCCCTACGAGCAGTACTTC CASAIGPYEQYF